This T cell receptor (beta chain) was recorded in a study of patients and donors after allogeneic stem cell transplantation. As to this clonotype: One end of the junction does not line up with germline, which may come from a read error.

Using its own MiXCR run on the RT-PCR reads, TCRdb lists one record per CDR3 protein. This sample has about a million distinct CDR3 sequences, with about 20% found just once. Germline loops: CDR1 WSHSY, CDR2 SAAADI. The CDR3 is 14 amino acids. V and J are TRBV10-2 and TRBJ1-1, with D uncertain. The receptor was derived from a human donor who was either an allogeneic HSCT recipient or a stem cell or donor lymphocyte infusion donor (not recorded which). It is not recorded whose cells these are; they may come from a transplant donor. Sequenced input: blood, either unsorted or a sorted T cell fraction (not recorded which). In nucleotides, the CDR3 is TGCGCCAGCATTGAGGCAGGCTACCCCACTGAAGCTTTCTTT. This gives the protein CASIEAGYPTEAFF.